This TCR beta chain was recorded in a study of blood T cell repertoires in COVID-19. Turning to the study itself: PBMCs, B-cell-depleted T cells, or T cells were the source of the cDNA or gDNA that made up the material.

This CDR3 is built from 14 residues. V lost 3 bases and J 1 base, leaving 8 bases between the germline ends. CDR1 KGHDR and CDR2 SFDVKD come from the germline V gene. In the original workflow: By means of reference gene primer amplification, nucleated cell counts were estimated. This table comes from immunoSEQ multiplex PCR, and its TCRdb copy is limited to in-frame clones, with some not included. D and trimming come from the DNA, and the V and J calls and clone size come from that table. The sample lists 200,000 to 250,000 clones, around 81% seen once, with roughly 2.4% in the top ten. Sequencing was done on a sample of peripheral blood. This clonotype originated in a woman in her fifties or sixties with acute or convalescent COVID-19. This chain connects TRBV24-1 to TRBJ1-1; D is unresolved. The CDR3 bases are TGTGCCACCAGTGATCCTAACGGGAACACTGAAGCTTTCTTT. This codes for CATSDPNGNTEAFF.